A selection of T cell receptor beta chains follows, all from one sample in a study of CD8 T cells in Susac syndrome. From the immunoSEQ multiplex PCR reads, TCRdb called clonotypes with MiXCR, one entry per CDR3 protein. The sample has some 110,000 distinct CDR3 sequences, approximately 94% seen once. Input material: CD8+ T cells from PBMCs. These receptors originate from a human donor with Susac syndrome. The CDR3 runs from the conserved cysteine through the conserved F or W. The D gene is left open where the match is weak. A clone size is listed for some rows: how often the clone was seen (once, few, many), or a class if it is expanded.

V	D	length	J	size	CDR3	DNA
TRBV20-1	-	12	TRBJ2-4	once	CSARGEGAIQYF	TGCAGTGCTAGAGGAGAGGGCGCTATTCAGTACTTC
TRBV14	TRBD1	14	TRBJ2-5	-	CASSLRQGVETQYF	TGTGCCAGCAGCCTCCGACAGGGTGTGGAGACCCAGTACTTC
TRBV7-9	TRBD1	16	TRBJ2-7	-	CASSLLPGQGTYEQYF	TGTGCCAGCAGCTTACTTCCCGGACAGGGGACCTACGAGCAGTACTTC
TRBV7-2	-	12	TRBJ2-1	-	CASSTWANEQFF	TGTGCCAGCAGCACTTGGGCCAATGAGCAGTTCTTC
TRBV7-9	TRBD1	14	TRBJ2-5	-	CASSLGLDRETQYF	TGTGCCAGCAGCTTAGGTCTGGACAGGGAGACCCAGTACTTC
TRBV12-3/TRBV12-4	-	13	TRBJ2-7	-	CASSPVDAYEQYF	TGTGCCAGCAGCCCTGTGGACGCCTACGAGCAGTACTTC
TRBV7-8	-	15	TRBJ2-3	-	CASSPTTNPPDTQYF	TGTGCCAGCAGCCCCACCACAAACCCCCCAGATACGCAGTATTTT
TRBV9	TRBD1	14	TRBJ2-7	-	CASSARDSSYEQYF	TGTGCCAGCAGCGCCCGGGACAGCTCCTACGAGCAGTACTTC
TRBV5-1	TRBD1	13	TRBJ2-7	-	CASSLDRPYEQYF	TGCGCCAGCAGTTTGGACAGGCCCTACGAGCAGTACTTC
TRBV12-3/TRBV12-4	-	12	TRBJ1-2	-	CASSAGRHGYTF	TGTGCCAGCAGTGCAGGGCGCCATGGCTACACCTTC
TRBV14	-	15	TRBJ2-7	-	CASSQGQGLAYEQYF	TGTGCCAGCAGCCAAGGCCAGGGGCTAGCTTACGAGCAGTACTTC
TRBV13	-	15	TRBJ2-7	-	CASIPLGENSYEQYF	TGTGCCAGCATCCCGTTAGGTGAAAACTCCTACGAGCAGTACTTC
TRBV2	-	13	TRBJ2-5	-	CASRKAAGETQYF	TGTGCCAGCAGGAAAGCGGCGGGCGAGACCCAGTACTTC
TRBV19	-	14	TRBJ1-1	-	CASSLRVGDTEAFF	TGTGCCAGTAGTCTCAGGGTTGGTGACACTGAAGCTTTCTTT
TRBV13	-	13	TRBJ1-2	once	CASSFSTSHGYTF	TGTGCCAGCAGCTTTTCGACATCCCATGGCTACACCTTC
TRBV7-9	-	15	TRBJ2-7	-	CASSLDRDAAYEQYF	TGTGCCAGCAGCTTAGACAGGGATGCGGCCTACGAGCAGTACTTC
TRBV13	TRBD1	14	TRBJ2-7	-	CASSPGQGEYEQYF	TGTGCCAGCAGCCCGGGACAGGGGGAATACGAGCAGTACTTC
TRBV20-1	-	16	TRBJ2-1	-	CSARDKGGKQRDEQFF	TGCAGTGCTAGAGATAAGGGCGGCAAGCAGAGAGATGAGCAGTTCTTC
TRBV14	TRBD2	15	TRBJ2-3	-	CASRGSGGRGDTQYF	TGTGCCAGCAGGGGCAGCGGGGGACGAGGAGATACGCAGTATTTT
TRBV2	TRBD1	13	TRBJ2-7	-	CASRGQGSYEQYF	TGTGCCAGCAGGGGACAGGGGTCCTACGAGCAGTACTTC
TRBV6-1	TRBD1	17	TRBJ2-5	-	CASSEGDRYLLQETQYF	TGTGCCAGCAGTGAGGGGGACAGGTACCTTCTCCAAGAGACCCAGTACTTC
TRBV23-1	TRBD1	20	TRBJ2-4	once	CASSHLDRAQSGLAKNIQYF	TGCGCCAGCAGTCACCTGGACAGGGCACAATCCGGATTGGCCAAAAACATTCAGTACTTC
TRBV15	TRBD1	19	TRBJ2-2	-	CATSRVRDSYIASTGELFF	TGTGCCACCAGCAGGGTCCGGGACAGCTACATCGCGAGCACCGGGGAGCTGTTTTTT
TRBV9	-	15	TRBJ2-3	-	CASSRAEEGADTQYF	TGTGCCAGCAGTCGAGCGGAGGAAGGGGCAGATACGCAGTATTTT
TRBV29-1	-	15	TRBJ2-1	-	CSVEEGGGPVGEQFF	TGCAGCGTTGAAGAAGGAGGGGGGCCAGTCGGTGAGCAGTTCTTC
TRBV12-3/TRBV12-4	-	13	TRBJ2-3	-	CASSLANTDTQYF	TGTGCCAGCAGTTTGGCGAACACAGATACGCAGTATTTT
TRBV7-9	-	12	TRBJ2-5	-	CASIPREETQYF	TGTGCCAGCATCCCCCGGGAAGAGACCCAGTACTTC
TRBV20-1	-	13	TRBJ2-1	-	CSARGDPDNEQFF	TGCAGTGCTAGGGGGGACCCGGACAATGAGCAGTTCTTC
TRBV6-5	-	15	TRBJ2-5	-	CASSLGGGLQETQYF	TGTGCCAGCAGTCTCGGCGGGGGCCTCCAAGAGACCCAGTACTTC
TRBV6-2/TRBV6-3	TRBD2	17	TRBJ2-3	-	CASSSVSGAASTDTQYF	TGTGCCAGCAGTTCCGTTAGCGGGGCCGCTAGCACAGATACGCAGTATTTT
TRBV7-9	TRBD1	14	TRBJ1-2	-	CASSSGQGADGYTF	TGTGCCAGCAGCTCGGGACAGGGGGCGGATGGCTACACCTTC
TRBV9	-	13	TRBJ1-1	-	CASSVGGYTEAFF	TGTGCCAGCAGCGTGGGGGGGTACACTGAAGCTTTCTTT
TRBV19	TRBD2	17	TRBJ2-5	-	CASSARLAGPPQETQYF	TGTGCCAGTAGTGCAAGACTAGCGGGGCCCCCCCAGGAGACCCAGTACTTC
TRBV27	-	13	TRBJ2-5	-	CASSLGGRQTQYF	TGTGCCAGCAGTTTGGGGGGGCGGCAGACCCAGTACTTC
TRBV6-6	-	12	TRBJ2-7	-	CASSPTQNEQYF	TGTGCCAGCAGCCCAACCCAAAACGAGCAGTACTTC
TRBV5-1	-	13	TRBJ1-2	-	CASSLPGYDGYTF	TGCGCCAGCAGCTTGCCTGGGTACGATGGCTACACCTTC
TRBV29-1	-	11	TRBJ2-7	-	CSVGGSYEQYF	TGCAGCGTTGGTGGGAGCTACGAGCAGTACTTC
TRBV14	-	18	TRBJ1-5	-	CASSQDMLGYSGDQPQHF	TGTGCCAGCAGCCAAGACATGCTAGGGTATTCGGGTGATCAGCCCCAGCATTTT
TRBV28	-	15	TRBJ1-1	-	CASSLFHGVNTEAFF	TGTGCCAGCAGTTTATTTCACGGGGTGAACACTGAAGCTTTCTTT
TRBV12-3/TRBV12-4	-	14	TRBJ1-2	-	CASSTVGDPYGYTF	TGTGCCAGCAGTACCGTGGGGGACCCCTATGGCTACACCTTC
TRBV4-1	-	14	TRBJ2-7	-	CASSTYPGREEQYF	TGCGCCAGCAGCACCTACCCGGGTCGGGAAGAGCAGTACTTC
TRBV7-9	TRBD1	13	TRBJ2-7	-	CASRTGNSYEQYF	TGTGCCAGCAGGACAGGGAACTCCTACGAGCAGTACTTC
TRBV20-1	-	17	TRBJ1-3	-	CSARTTWRVNSGNTIYF	TGCAGTGCTAGAACTACATGGAGGGTCAACTCTGGAAACACCATATATTTT
TRBV6-5	-	13	TRBJ2-5	-	CASSYGGAETQYF	TGTGCCAGCAGTTACGGAGGGGCCGAGACCCAGTACTTC
TRBV27	-	10	TRBJ1-1	-	CASGYTEAFF	TGTGCCAGCGGTTACACTGAAGCTTTCTTT
TRBV12-3/TRBV12-4	-	12	TRBJ2-5	-	CASTLSGETQYF	TGTGCCAGCACCCTCTCCGGTGAGACCCAGTACTTC
TRBV13	-	12	TRBJ2-2	-	CASSSGRGELFF	TGTGCCAGCAGCTCAGGACGCGGGGAGCTGTTTTTT
TRBV9	-	20	TRBJ1-1	-	CASSVRPGTYIGGENTEAFF	TGTGCCAGCAGCGTCCGACCCGGGACGTACATTGGGGGCGAGAACACTGAAGCTTTCTTT
TRBV15	-	15	TRBJ1-5	-	CATSRDRADYQPQHF	TGTGCCACCAGCAGAGACCGGGCAGACTATCAGCCCCAGCATTTT
TRBV27	-	17	TRBJ1-1	-	CASTPTPLGDFNTEAFF	TGTGCCAGCACTCCTACCCCTCTTGGAGATTTTAACACTGAAGCTTTCTTT
TRBV5-4	TRBD1	15	TRBJ1-2	-	CASSLRGQGNYGYTF	TGTGCCAGCAGCTTGAGGGGACAGGGAAACTATGGCTACACCTTC
TRBV29-1	-	12	TRBJ2-7	-	CSAESGSYEQYF	TGCAGCGCCGAATCCGGGTCATACGAGCAGTACTTC
TRBV9	-	15	TRBJ2-1	-	CASSVDGALGNEQFF	TGTGCCAGCAGCGTAGACGGGGCCTTGGGGAATGAGCAGTTCTTC
TRBV4-2	-	13	TRBJ2-3	-	CASSLVVADTQYF	TGTGCCAGCAGCCTGGTAGTAGCAGATACGCAGTATTTT
TRBV27	TRBD2	15	TRBJ2-1	few	CASSPSGGVYNEQFF	TGTGCCAGCAGTCCTAGCGGGGGGGTGTACAATGAGCAGTTCTTC
TRBV7-3	-	15	TRBJ2-1	-	CASSGLPSSYNEQFF	TGTGCCAGCAGTGGCCTCCCTAGCTCCTACAATGAGCAGTTCTTC
TRBV9	TRBD1	12	TRBJ1-1	-	CASSVAGGTAFF	TGTGCCAGCAGCGTAGCAGGGGGGACGGCTTTCTTT
TRBV9	-	13	TRBJ1-2	-	CASSVGENYGYTF	TGTGCCAGCAGCGTCGGGGAAAACTATGGCTACACCTTC
TRBV7-9	-	12	TRBJ2-7	once	CASSSRPHEQYF	TGTGCCAGCAGCTCCAGGCCCCACGAGCAGTACTTC